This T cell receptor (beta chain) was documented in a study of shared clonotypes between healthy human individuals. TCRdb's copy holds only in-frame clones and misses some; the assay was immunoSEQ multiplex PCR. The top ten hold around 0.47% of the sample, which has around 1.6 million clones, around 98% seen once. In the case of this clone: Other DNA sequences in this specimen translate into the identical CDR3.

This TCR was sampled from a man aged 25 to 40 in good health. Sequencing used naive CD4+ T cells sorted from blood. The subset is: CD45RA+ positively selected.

CDR3 loop: CASSLAGGTYEQYF. CDR3 coding DNA: TGTGCCAGCAGCTTAGCTGGAGGTACCTACGAGCAGTACTTC. J is TRBJ2-7 and V is TRBV7-9, with D tentatively TRBD2 (5 bases). The V end was cut by 0 bases, the J end by 2 bases, with 8 bases between. CDR1 is SEHNR, CDR2 FQNEAQ, per germline (reference sequence). This CDR3 has 14 residues.